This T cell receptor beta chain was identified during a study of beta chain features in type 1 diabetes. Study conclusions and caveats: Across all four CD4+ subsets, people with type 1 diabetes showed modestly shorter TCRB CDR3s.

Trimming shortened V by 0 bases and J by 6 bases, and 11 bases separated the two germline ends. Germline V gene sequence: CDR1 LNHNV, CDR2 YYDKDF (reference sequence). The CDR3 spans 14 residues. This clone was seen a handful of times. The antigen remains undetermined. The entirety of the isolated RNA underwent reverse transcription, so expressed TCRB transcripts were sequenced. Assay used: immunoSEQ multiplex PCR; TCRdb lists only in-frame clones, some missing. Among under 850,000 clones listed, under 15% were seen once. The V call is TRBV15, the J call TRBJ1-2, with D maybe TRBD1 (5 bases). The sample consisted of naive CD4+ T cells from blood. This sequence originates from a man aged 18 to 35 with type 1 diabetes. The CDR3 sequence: CATSRDGGTHGYTF. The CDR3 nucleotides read TGTGCCACCAGCAGAGATGGGGGAACCCATGGCTACACCTTC.